This entry is about one T cell receptor (beta chain). Blood was drawn once from each donor into heparinised tubes. The draws averaged about 110 mL. The germline gives CDR1 SGHDN, CDR2 FVKESK. The CDR3 is 17 amino acids. V was pared by 1 base and J by 6 bases, with 14 bases of the junction left unmatched. Since all of the isolated RNA was reverse transcribed, expressed TCRB transcripts were what got sequenced. Naive, central memory and regulatory T cell samples came to a mean of roughly 3.6 million reads. Libraries were prepared by immunoSEQ multiplex PCR; TCRdb keeps only in-frame clonotypes and omits some of them. The sample holds about 620,000 clones, about 16% seen once. The data are from a study of beta chain features in type 1 diabetes.

Sequenced: naive CD4+ T cells from blood. The clonotype comes from a man aged 18 to 29 in good health. The chain carries TRBV14 and TRBJ1-2; 7 nucleotides agree with TRBD1. The CDR3 reads CASSQGGFREGAHGYTF. Here the CDR3 DNA reads TGTGCCAGCAGCCAAGGGGGCTTTCGGGAGGGGGCCCATGGCTACACCTTC.